This TCR beta chain was retrieved from a study of shared clonotypes between healthy human individuals. It was at deep level that the assay was run. Produced via immunoSEQ multiplex PCR; TCRdb's table is partial and in-frame only. The data show roughly 520,000 clones, 90% to 97% seen once. V shed 3 bases and J shed 10 bases, with 17 bases lying between them. The CDR3 is 14 amino acids. Germline V lookup: CDR1 SGHNT, CDR2 YYREEE (reference sequence). The TCR was taken from a woman aged 30 to 39 in good health. Input material: naive CD4+ T cells sorted from blood. The subset here: CD45RA+ positively selected. The chain has TRBV5-4 and TRBJ2-1; D gene unclear. The CDR3 DNA follows: TGTGCCAGCAGCTCACCAAAACTCGGCGGAGAGCAGTTCTTC. Amino acid sequence: CASSSPKLGGEQFF.